This T cell receptor beta chain was found in a study of T cell responses to AZD1222 COVID-19 vaccine. Findings of the study overall: CD4 TCRs covered the whole spike, strongest at regions 160-218 and 743-854. Most donors were white British, females outnumbered males, and clonal diversity was possibly underestimated. Sampled repertoires all dated from after the peak T cell response.

Note on this clone: Its antigen remains unidentified.

Trimming at V came to 5 bases and at J to 3 bases, leaving 12 bases not matched to a gene. Germline lookup yields CDR1 SEHNR and CDR2 FQNEAQ (reference sequence). This CDR3 is 16 amino acids long. The protocol was immunoSEQ multiplex PCR, while the TCRdb copy is restricted to in-frame clones and leaves out a portion. The sample includes over 150,000 clones, around 87% of them seen just once. The chain employs TRBV7-9 and TRBJ1-2; TRBD1 matches at 7 bases. This specimen was peripheral blood, taken on day 0 of AZD1222 vaccination. This TCR was recovered from an adult in good health. DNA of the CDR3: TGTGCCAGCAGCCCTACAGGGGCCACGACGGACTATGGCTACACCTTC. Translated: CASSPTGATTDYGYTF. The whole variable domain, filled in from reference TRBV7-9 and TRBJ1-2, reads DTGVSQNPRHKITKRGQNVTFRCDPISEHNRLYWYRQTLGQGPEFLTYFQNEAQLEKSRLLSDRFSAERPKGSFSTLEIQRTEQGDSAMYLCASSPTGATTDYGYTFGSGTRLTVV.